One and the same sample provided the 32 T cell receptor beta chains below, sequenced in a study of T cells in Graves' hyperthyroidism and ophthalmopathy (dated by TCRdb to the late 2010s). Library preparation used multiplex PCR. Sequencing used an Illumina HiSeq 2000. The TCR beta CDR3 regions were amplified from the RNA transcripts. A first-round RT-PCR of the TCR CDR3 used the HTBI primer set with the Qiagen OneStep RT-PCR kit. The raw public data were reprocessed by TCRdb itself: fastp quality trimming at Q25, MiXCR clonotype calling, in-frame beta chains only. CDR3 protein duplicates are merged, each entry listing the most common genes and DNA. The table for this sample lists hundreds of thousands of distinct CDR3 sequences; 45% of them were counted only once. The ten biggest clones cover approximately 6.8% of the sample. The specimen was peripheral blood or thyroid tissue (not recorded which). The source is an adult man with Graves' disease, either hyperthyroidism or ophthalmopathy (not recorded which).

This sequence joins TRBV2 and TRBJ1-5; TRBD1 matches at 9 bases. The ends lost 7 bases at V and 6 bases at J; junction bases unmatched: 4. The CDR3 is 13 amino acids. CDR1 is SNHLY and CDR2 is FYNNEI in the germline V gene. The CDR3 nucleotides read TGTGCCAGCACTGGACAGGGGAGTCAGCCCCAGCATTTT. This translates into CASTGQGSQPQHF.

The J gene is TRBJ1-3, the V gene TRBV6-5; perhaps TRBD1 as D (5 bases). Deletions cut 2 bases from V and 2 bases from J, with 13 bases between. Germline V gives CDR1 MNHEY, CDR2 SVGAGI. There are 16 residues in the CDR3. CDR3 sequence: CASSYGQGTPGNTIYF. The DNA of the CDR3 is TGTGCCAGCAGTTACGGGCAGGGCACCCCTGGAAACACCATATATTTT.

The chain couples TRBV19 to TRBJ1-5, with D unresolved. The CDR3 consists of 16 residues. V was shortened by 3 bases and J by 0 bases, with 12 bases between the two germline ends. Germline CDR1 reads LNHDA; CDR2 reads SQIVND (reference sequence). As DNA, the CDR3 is TGTGCCAGTAGTATGGGGAGCACCTATAGCAATCAGCCCCAGCATTTT. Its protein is CASSMGSTYSNQPQHF.

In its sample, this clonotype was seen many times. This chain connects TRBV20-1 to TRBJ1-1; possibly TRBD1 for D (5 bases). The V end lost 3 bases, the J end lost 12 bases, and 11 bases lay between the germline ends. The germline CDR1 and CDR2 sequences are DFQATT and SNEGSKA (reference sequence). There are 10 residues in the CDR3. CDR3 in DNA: TGCAGTGCTAGTCAGGGTGGGACTTTCTTT. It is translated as CSASQGGTFF.

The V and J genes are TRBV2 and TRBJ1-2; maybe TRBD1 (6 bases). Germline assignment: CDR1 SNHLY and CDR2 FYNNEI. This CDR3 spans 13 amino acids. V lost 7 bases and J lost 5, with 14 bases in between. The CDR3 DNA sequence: TGTGCCAGCACCCCTAGGACAGCTTATGGCTACACCTTC. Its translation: CASTPRTAYGYTF.

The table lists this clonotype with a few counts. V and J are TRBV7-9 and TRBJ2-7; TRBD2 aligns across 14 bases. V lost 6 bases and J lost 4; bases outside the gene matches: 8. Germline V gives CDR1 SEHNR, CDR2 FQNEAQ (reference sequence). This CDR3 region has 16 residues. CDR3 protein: CASSQGTSGRPYEQYF. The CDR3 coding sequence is TGTGCCAGCAGTCAAGGGACTAGCGGGAGACCTTACGAGCAGTACTTC.

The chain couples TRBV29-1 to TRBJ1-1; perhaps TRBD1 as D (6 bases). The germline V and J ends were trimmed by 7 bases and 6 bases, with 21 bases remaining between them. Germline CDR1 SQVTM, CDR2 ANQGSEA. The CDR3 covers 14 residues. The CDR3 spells CSAGETGGTPEAFF. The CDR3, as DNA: TGCAGCGCTGGGGAAACTGGCGGGACACCTGAAGCTTTCTTT.

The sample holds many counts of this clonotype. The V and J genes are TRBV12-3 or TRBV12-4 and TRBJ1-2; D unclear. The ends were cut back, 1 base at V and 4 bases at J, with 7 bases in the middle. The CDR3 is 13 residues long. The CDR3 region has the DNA TGTGCCAGCAGTTTAGACTCCATCTATGGCTACACCTTC. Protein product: CASSLDSIYGYTF.

The CDR3 loop reads CASSPAGTEQYF. For the CDR3, the DNA is TGTGCCAGCAGCCCAGCAGGGACCGAGCAGTACTTC. The chain recombines TRBV12-3 or TRBV12-4 with TRBJ2-7, with D tentatively TRBD1 or TRBD2 (5 bases each). Trimming removed 6 bases from V and 6 bases from J, with 12 bases in between. The length of the CDR3 is 12 residues.

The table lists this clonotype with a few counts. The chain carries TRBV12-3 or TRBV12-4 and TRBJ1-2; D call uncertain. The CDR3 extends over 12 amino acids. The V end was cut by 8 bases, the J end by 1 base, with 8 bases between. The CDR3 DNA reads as TGTGCCAGCGGAGCTTTTAACTATGGCTACACCTTC. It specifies CASGAFNYGYTF.

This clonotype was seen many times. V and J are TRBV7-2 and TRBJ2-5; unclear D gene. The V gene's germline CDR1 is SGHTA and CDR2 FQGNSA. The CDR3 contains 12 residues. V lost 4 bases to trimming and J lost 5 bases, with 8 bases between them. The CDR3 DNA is TGTGCCAGCAGCTCAAACCGGGAGACCCAGTACTTC. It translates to CASSSNRETQYF.

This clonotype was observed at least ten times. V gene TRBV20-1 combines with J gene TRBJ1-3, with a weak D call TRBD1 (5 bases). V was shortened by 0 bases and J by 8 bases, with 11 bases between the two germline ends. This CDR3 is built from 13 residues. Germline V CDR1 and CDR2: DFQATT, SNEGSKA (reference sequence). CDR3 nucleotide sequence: TGCAGTGCTAGAGAGCCAGGGAAAGACACCATATATTTT. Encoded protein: CSAREPGKDTIYF.

The CDR3 nucleotides read TGTGCCAGCAGGCCCGGGACAGGGGTCGGTAACTATGGCTACACCTTC. Its translation is CASRPGTGVGNYGYTF. The genes are TRBV2 and TRBJ1-2; 10 nucleotides match TRBD1. Trimming took 6 bases from V and 1 from J; bases not matched to a gene: 8. The CDR3 extends over 16 amino acids. Germline V CDR1 and CDR2: SNHLY, FYNNEI.

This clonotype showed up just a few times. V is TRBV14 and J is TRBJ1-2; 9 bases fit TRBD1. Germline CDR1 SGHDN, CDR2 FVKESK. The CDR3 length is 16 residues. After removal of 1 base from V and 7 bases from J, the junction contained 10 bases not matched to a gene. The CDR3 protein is CASSQGLDRGKGGYTF. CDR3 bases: TGTGCCAGCAGCCAAGGCCTGGACAGGGGTAAAGGTGGCTACACCTTC.

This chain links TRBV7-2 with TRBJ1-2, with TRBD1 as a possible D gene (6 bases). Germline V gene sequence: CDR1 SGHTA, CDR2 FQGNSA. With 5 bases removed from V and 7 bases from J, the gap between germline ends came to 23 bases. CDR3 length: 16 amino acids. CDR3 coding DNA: TGTGCCAGCAGCCACCACTTACAGGGAAGTTACTGTGGCTACACCTTC. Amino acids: CASSHHLQGSYCGYTF.

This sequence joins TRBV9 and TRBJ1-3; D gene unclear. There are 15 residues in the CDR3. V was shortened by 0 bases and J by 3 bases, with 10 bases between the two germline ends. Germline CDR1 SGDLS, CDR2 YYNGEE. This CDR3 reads CASSVAAGVGNTIYF. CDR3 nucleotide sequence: TGTGCCAGCAGCGTAGCTGCAGGAGTTGGAAACACCATATATTTT.

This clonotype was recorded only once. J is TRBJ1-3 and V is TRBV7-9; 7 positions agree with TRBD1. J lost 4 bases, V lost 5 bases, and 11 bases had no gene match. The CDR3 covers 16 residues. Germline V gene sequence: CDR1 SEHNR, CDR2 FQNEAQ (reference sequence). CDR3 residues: CASSPRQGSTGNTIYF. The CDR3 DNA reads TGTGCCAGCAGCCCCCGACAGGGTTCGACGGGAAACACCATATATTTT.

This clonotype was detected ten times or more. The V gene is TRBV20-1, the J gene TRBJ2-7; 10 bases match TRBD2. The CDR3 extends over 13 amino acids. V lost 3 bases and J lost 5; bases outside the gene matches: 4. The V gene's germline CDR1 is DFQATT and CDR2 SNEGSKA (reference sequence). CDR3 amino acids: CSARTSGFDEQYF. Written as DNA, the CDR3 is TGCAGTGCTAGGACTAGCGGGTTCGACGAGCAGTACTTC.

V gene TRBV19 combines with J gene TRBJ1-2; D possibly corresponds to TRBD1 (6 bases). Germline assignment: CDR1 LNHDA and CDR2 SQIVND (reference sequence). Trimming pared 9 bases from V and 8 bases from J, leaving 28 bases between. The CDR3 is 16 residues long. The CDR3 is CASSENDGGVSGGYTF. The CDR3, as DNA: TGTGCCAGCAGTGAAAATGACGGGGGCGTATCGGGGGGCTACACCTTC.

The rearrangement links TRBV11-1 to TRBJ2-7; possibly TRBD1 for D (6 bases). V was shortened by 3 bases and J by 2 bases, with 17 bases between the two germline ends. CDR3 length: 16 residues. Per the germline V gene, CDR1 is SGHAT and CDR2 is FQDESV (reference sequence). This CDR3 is CASSFHRAVVPYEQYF. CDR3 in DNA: TGTGCCAGCAGCTTCCACAGGGCTGTCGTCCCCTACGAGCAGTACTTC.

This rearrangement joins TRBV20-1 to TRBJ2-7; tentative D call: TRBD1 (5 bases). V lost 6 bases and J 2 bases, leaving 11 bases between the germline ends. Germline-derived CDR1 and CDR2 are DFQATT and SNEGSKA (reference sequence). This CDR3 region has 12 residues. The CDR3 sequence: CSADDSTYEQYF. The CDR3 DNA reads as TGCAGTGCCGATGACAGTACCTACGAGCAGTACTTC.

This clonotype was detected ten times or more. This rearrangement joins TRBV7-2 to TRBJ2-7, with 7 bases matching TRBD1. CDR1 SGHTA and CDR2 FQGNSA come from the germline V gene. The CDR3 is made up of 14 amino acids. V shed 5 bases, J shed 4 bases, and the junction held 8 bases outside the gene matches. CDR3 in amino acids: CASSVDRETYEQYF. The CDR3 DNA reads TGTGCCAGCAGCGTAGACAGGGAAACATACGAGCAGTACTTC.

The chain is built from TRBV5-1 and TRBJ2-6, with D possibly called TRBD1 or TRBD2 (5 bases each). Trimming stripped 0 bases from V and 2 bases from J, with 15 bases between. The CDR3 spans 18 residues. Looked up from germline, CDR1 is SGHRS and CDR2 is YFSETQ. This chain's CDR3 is CASSLAGALEAGANVLTF. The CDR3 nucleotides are TGCGCCAGCAGCTTGGCCGGGGCCCTGGAGGCTGGGGCCAACGTCCTGACTTTC.

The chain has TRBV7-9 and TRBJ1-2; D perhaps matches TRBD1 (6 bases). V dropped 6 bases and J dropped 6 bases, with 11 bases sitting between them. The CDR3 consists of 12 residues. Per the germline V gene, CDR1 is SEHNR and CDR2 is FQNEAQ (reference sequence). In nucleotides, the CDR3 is TGTGCCAGCAGTCGCCGGGACAATGGCTACACCTTC. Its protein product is CASSRRDNGYTF.

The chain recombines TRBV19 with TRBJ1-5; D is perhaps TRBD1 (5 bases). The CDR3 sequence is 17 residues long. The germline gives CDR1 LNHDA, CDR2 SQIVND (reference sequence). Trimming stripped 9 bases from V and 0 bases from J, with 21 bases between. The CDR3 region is CASASGTHTDSNQPQHF. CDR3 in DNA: TGTGCCAGCGCCTCCGGGACCCACACCGATAGCAATCAGCCCCAGCATTTT.

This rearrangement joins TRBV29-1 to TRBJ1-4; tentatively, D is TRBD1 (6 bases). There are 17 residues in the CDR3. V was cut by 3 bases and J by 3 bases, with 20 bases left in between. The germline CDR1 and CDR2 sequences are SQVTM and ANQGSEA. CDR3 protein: CSVDLGALGPSNEKLFF. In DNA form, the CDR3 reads TGCAGCGTTGACTTGGGGGCCCTAGGACCCTCTAATGAAAAACTGTTTTTT.

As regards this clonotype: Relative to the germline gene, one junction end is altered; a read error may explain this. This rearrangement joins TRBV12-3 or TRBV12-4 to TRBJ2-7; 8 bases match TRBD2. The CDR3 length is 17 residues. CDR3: CAISLLSTGTSSYEQYF. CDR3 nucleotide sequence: TGTGCCATCAGTTTACTAAGCACCGGGACTAGCTCCTACGAGCAGTACTTC.

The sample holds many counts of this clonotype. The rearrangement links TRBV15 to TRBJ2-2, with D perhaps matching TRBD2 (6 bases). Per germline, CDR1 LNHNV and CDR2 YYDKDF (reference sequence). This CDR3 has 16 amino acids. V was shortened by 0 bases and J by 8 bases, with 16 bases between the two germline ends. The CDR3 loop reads CATSRDGGPIEGELFF. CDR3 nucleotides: TGTGCCACCAGCAGAGACGGGGGACCGATAGAGGGGGAGCTGTTTTTT.

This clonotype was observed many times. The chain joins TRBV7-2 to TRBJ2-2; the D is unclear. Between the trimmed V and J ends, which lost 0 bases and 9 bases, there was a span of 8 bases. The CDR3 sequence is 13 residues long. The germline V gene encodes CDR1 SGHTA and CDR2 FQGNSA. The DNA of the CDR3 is TGTGCCAGCAGCTTAGCGCTACTGAGGGAGCTGTTTTTT. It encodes CASSLALLRELFF.

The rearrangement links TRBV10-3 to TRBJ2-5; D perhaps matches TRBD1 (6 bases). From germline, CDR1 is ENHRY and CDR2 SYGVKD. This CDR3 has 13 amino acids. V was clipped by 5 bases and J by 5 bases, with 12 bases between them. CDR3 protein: CAISTQGGETQYF. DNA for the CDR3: TGTGCCATCAGTACACAGGGCGGTGAGACCCAGTACTTC.

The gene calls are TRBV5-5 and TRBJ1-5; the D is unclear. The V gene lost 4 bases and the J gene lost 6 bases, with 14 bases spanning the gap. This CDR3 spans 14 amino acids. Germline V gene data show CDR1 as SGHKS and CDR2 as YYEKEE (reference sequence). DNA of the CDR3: TGTGCCAGCAGCCCTCGAAGGGAGGGTCAGCCCCAGCATTTT. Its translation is CASSPRREGQPQHF.

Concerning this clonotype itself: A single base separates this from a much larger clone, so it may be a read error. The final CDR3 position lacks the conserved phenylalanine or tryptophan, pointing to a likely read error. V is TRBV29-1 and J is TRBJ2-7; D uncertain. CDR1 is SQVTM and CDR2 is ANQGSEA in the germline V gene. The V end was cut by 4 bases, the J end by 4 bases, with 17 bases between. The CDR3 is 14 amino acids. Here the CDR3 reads CSVGSARGMYEQYY. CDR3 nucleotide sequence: TGCAGCGTTGGGTCGGCTCGCGGTATGTACGAGCAGTACTAC.